This T cell receptor beta chain came from a study of blood T cell repertoires in COVID-19 (dated by TCRdb to 2020 to 2021). A note on the overall study: The collaborator samples originated in the United States, Italy and Spain and spanned the acute and convalescent phases of COVID-19. The material from the prospective study consisted of cDNA or gDNA derived from T cells, B-cell-depleted T cells, or PBMCs. Deeply sampled blood TCRbeta repertoires from subjects exposed to, actively infected with, or recovered from COVID-19 were included in the dataset. The repertoires were released in a freely available public database intended as a resource for research on the immune response to SARS-CoV-2. Samples came from the ongoing ImmuneRACE study (first 160 participants) plus 1,254 subjects from 6 global collaborators. The sample metadata nearly always contained a de-identified subject ID, COVID-19 status, age in years and sex. Where HLA class I and class II types were available, the types were taken from metadata supplied by the sample provider, not from assay-based typing.

The collaborating institutions used their own protocols to collect whole blood in K2EDTA tubes. Collaborator samples were shipped for TCRbeta analysis as frozen whole blood, isolated PBMCs, or DNA extracted from either sample type. Details on this clone: It lacks a known antigen. One base away there is no much larger clone; base qualities are not given.

Results and caveats for the whole study, not just this receptor: Clinical and demographic metadata were provided uncurated, with the amount varying by source and participant.

The V and J ends are trimmed by 6 bases and 6 bases, leaving 8 bases between them. From the cysteine up to the phenylalanine, the CDR3 has a length of 11 residues. Of all the DNA, just the CDR3 is kept, 33 bases in frame from base 1. CDR1 and CDR2 (SNHLY, FYNNEI) derive from the germline V gene. TCRbeta CDR3 regions were amplified from genomic DNA by means of the immunoSEQ Assay, a bias-controlled multiplex PCR. The authors' pipeline ran thus. Nucleated cell counts per sample were estimated from amplification of reference gene primers within the assay. To quantify the absolute abundance of each unique TCRbeta CDR3 rearrangement, sequence reads were collapsed and filtered. For each sample, productive Simpson clonality was calculated as the square root of Simpson's diversity index over productive rearrangements. This immuneACCESS table, as held by TCRdb, lists in-frame sequences with V and J called but not all clones. Of the missing ones, under half trace to an unresolved V gene in checked studies; the others have no known cause. The DNA gave D and trimming, while V, J and clone size come from that table. The sample table records 45,000 to 55,000 clones; around 86% of these occur just once. 6.5% to 10% of the sample is in the top ten clones.

The specimen was peripheral blood. Here the chain combines TRBV2 and TRBJ1-2; tentative D gene TRBD1, with 6 bases matching. This sequence originates from a man over 45 with active COVID-19. The CDR3 protein: CASRNRDGYTF. The DNA sequence reads TGTGCCAGCAGGAACAGGGATGGCTACACCTTC.